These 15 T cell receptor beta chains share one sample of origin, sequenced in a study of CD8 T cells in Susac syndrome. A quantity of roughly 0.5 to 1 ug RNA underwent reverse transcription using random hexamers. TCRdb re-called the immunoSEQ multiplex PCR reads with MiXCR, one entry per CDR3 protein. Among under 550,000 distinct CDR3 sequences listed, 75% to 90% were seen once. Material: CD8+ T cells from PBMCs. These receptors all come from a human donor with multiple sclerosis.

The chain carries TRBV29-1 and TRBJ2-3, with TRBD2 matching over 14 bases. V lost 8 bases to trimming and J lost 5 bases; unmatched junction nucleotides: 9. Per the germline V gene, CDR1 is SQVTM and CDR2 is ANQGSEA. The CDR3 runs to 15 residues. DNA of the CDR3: TGCAGCTGCTCCGGGACTAGCGGGAGATTAGATACGCAGTATTTT. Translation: CSCSGTSGRLDTQYF.

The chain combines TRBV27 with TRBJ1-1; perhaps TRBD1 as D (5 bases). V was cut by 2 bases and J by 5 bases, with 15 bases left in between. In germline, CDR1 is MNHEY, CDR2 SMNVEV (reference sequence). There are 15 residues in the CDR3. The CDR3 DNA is TGTGCCAGCAGTTTAATGGGCAGGGCTGGGACTGAAGCTTTCTTT. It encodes CASSLMGRAGTEAFF.

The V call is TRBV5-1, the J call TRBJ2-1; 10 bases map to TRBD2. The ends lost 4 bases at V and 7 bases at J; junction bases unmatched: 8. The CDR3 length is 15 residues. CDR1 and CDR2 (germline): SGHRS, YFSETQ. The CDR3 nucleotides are TGCGCCAGCAGCCAAGCGGGGGGGTCGGCTAATGAGCAGTTCTTC. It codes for CASSQAGGSANEQFF.

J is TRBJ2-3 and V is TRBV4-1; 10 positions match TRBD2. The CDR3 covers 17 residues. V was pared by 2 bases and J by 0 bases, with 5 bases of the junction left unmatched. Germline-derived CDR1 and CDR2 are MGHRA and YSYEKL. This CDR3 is CASSQKTSGRSTDTQYF. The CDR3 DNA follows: TGCGCCAGCAGCCAAAAGACTAGCGGGCGTAGCACAGATACGCAGTATTTT.

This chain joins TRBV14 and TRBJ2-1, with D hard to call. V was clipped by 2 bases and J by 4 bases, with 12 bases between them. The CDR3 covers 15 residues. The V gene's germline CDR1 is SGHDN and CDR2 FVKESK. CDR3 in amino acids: CASSQFFTGYNEQFF. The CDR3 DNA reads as TGTGCCAGCAGCCAATTTTTTACGGGTTACAATGAGCAGTTCTTC.

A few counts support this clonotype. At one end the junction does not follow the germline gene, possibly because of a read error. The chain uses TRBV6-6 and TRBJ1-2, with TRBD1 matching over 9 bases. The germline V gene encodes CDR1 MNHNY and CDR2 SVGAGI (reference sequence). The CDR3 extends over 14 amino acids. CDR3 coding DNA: TGTGCCAGTAGTTCGACAGGGGGGTTCGGTGGCTACACCTTC. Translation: CASSSTGGFGGYTF.

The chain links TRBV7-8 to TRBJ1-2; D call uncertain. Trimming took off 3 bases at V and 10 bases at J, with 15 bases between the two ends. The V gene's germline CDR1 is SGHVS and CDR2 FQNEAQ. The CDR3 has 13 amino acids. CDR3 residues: CASSFYRDRDYTF. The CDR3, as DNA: TGTGCCAGCAGCTTTTACCGGGATCGTGACTACACCTTC.

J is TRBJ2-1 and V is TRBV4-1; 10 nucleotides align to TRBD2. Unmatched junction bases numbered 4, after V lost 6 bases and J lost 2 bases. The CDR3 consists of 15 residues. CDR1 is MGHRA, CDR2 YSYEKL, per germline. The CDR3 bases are TGCGCCAGCAGTCCTAGCGGGGGTACCTACAATGAGCAGTTCTTC. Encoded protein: CASSPSGGTYNEQFF.

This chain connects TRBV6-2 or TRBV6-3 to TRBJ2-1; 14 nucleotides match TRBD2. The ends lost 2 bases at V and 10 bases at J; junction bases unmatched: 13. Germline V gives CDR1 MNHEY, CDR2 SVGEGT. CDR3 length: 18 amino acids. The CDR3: CASSYAQRLAGGPSEQFF. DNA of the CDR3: TGTGCCAGCAGTTACGCGCAAAGACTAGCGGGAGGGCCGAGCGAGCAGTTCTTC.

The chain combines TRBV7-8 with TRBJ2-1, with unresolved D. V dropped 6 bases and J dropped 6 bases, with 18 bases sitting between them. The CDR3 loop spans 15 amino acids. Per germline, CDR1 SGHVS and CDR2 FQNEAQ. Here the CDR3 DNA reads TGTGCCAGCAGTCCTCCTGGGCCCAGAGGCAATGAGCAGTTCTTC. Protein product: CASSPPGPRGNEQFF.

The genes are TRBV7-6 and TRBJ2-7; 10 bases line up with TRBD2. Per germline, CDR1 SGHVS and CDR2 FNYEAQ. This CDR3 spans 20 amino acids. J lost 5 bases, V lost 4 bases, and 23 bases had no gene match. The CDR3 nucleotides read TGTGCCAGCAGCTCCTTCCCCCCGGACAGCGGGGGGGCATTACAAAACGAGCAGTACTTC. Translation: CASSSFPPDSGGALQNEQYF.

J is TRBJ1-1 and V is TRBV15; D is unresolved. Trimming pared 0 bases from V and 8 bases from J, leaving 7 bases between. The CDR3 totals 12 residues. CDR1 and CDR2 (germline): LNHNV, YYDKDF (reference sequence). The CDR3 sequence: CATSRDGIEAFF. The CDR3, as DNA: TGTGCCACCAGCAGAGATGGGATAGAAGCTTTCTTT.

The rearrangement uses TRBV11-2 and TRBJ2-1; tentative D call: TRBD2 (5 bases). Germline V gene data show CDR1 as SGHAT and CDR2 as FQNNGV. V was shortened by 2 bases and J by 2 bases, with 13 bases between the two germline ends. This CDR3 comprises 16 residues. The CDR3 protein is CASSLLIWGAYNEQFF. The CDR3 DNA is TGTGCCAGCAGCTTACTAATTTGGGGAGCCTACAATGAGCAGTTCTTC.

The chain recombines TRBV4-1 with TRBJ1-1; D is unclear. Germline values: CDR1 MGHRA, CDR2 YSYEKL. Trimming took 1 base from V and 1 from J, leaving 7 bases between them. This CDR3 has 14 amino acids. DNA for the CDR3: TGCGCCAGCAGCCAAGTACTTTGGAACACTGAAGCTTTCTTT. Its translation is CASSQVLWNTEAFF.

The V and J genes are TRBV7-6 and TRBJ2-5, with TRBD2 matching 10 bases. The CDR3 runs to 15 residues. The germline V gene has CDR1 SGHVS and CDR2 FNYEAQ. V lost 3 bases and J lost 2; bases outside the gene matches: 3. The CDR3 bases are TGTGCCAGCAGCTTTCTAGCGGGGGATCAAGAGACCCAGTACTTC. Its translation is CASSFLAGDQETQYF.